This T cell receptor (beta chain) was documented in a study of blood T cells in healthy people across ages. Samples had at least 7 million PBMCs isolated from them. From germline, CDR1 is DFQATT and CDR2 SNEGSKA (reference sequence). The CDR3 loop spans 15 amino acids. The V end was cut by 0 bases, the J end by 3 bases, with 15 bases between. This clonotype was picked up a small number of times. For the second PCR, which ran for roughly 6 to 12 cycles, a sample-barcoded 5' primer and a J-beta primer mix were used. Each CDR3 protein gets one entry after TCRdb re-called the 5' RACE reads with MiXCR. The sample holds over 1.5 million distinct CDR3 sequences; just under 50% are singletons and the top ten take approximately 2.1%.

The chain couples TRBV20-1 to TRBJ2-7; D gene ambiguous. The source material was blood. The sequence was collected from a woman aged 35 to 49 in good health. This chain's CDR3 is CSARDRKAPNYEQYF. The CDR3 DNA reads as TGCAGTGCTAGAGATCGAAAAGCCCCCAACTACGAGCAGTACTTC.